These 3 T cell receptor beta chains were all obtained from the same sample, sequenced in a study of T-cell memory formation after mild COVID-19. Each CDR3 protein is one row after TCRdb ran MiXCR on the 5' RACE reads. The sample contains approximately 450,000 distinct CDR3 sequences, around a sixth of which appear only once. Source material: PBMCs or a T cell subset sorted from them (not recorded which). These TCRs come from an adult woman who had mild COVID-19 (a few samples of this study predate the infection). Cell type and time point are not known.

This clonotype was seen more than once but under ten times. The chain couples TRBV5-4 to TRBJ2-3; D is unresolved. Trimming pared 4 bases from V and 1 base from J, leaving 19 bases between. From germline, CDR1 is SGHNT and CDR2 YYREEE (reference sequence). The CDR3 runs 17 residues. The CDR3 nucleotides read TGTGCCAGCAGCCCGTGGGGTTCCGGTCTCGGCACAGATACGCAGTATTTT. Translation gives CASSPWGSGLGTDTQYF. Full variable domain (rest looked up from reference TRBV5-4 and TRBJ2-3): ETGVTQSPTHLIKTRGQQVTLRCSSQSGHNTVSWYQQALGQGPQFIFQYYREEENGRGNFPPRFSGLQFPNYSSELNVNALELDDSALYLCASSPWGSGLGTDTQYFGPGTRLTVL.

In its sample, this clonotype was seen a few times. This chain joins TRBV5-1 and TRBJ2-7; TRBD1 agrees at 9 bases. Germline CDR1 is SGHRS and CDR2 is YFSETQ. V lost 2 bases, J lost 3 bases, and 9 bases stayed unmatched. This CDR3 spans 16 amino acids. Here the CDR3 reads CASSFGWGQGGYEQYF. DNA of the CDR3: TGCGCCAGCAGCTTTGGCTGGGGACAGGGCGGCTACGAGCAGTACTTC.

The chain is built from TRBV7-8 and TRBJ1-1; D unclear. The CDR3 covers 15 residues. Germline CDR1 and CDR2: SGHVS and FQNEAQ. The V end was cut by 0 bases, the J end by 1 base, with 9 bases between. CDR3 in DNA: TGTGCCAGCAGCTTAGCGAGGGCGAGGAACACTGAAGCTTTCTTT. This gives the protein CASSLARARNTEAFF.